A selection of T cell receptor beta chains follows, all from one sample in a study of PD-1 blockade in classical Hodgkin lymphoma. Data came from immunoSEQ multiplex PCR; TCRdb stores just in-frame clones and leaves some out. This sample has some 46,000 clones; about 78% occur once, and the top ten carry 20% to 25%. Sample: peripheral blood mononuclear cells (PBMCs), taken before the second cycle of nivolumab. The receptors were sampled from a human donor with classical Hodgkin lymphoma. Both conserved end residues are part of each CDR3. The D gene is left open where the match is weak. The listing skips clone size in some rows; elsewhere it reads once, few, many or a size class.

j_call v_call d_call clone_size cdr3_aa cdr3_nt
TRBJ2-1 TRBV7-6 TRBD1 . CASSFTGGWNEQFF TGTGCCAGCAGCTTTACAGGGGGCTGGAATGAGCAGTTCTTC
TRBJ1-1 TRBV5-1 TRBD1 . CASSLAAGGNTEAFF TGCGCCAGCAGCTTGGCAGCAGGGGGAAACACTGAAGCTTTCTTT
TRBJ2-3 TRBV7-2 TRBD2 . CASSLGLADTQYF TGTGCCAGCAGCCTAGGACTAGCAGATACGCAGTATTTT
TRBJ1-6 TRBV5-4 . . CASSSDGDYNSPLHF TGTGCCAGCAGCTCGGACGGGGACTATAATTCACCCCTCCACTTT
TRBJ2-1 TRBV7-6 TRBD2 . CASSLVSGGLAGLNEQFF TGTGCCAGCAGCTTAGTATCCGGGGGACTAGCGGGCTTGAATGAGCAGTTCTTC
TRBJ2-1 TRBV7-9 . . CASSLASSNEQFF TGTGCCAGCAGCTTAGCGTCCAGTAATGAGCAGTTCTTC
TRBJ1-5 TRBV15 . . CATSRGQGPFYSNQPQHF TGTGCCACCAGCAGAGGCCAGGGGCCCTTCTATAGCAATCAGCCCCAGCATTTT
TRBJ2-7 TRBV9 . . CASSVGLEYEQYF TGTGCCAGCAGCGTAGGACTAGAGTACGAGCAGTACTTC
TRBJ1-1 TRBV7-6 . . CASSLEDTGNTEAFF TGTGCCAGCAGCTTAGAGGACACGGGGAACACTGAAGCTTTCTTT
TRBJ2-5 TRBV7-9 TRBD2 . CASSSRLAGGHETQYF TGTGCCAGCAGCTCAAGACTAGCGGGGGGGCACGAGACCCAGTACTTC
TRBJ2-1 TRBV14 TRBD2 once CASSHLAGSIYNEQFF TGTGCCAGCAGCCATCTAGCGGGGTCAATCTACAATGAGCAGTTCTTC
TRBJ1-6 TRBV5-8 . . CASSLATNSPLHF TGTGCCAGCAGCTTGGCGACCAATTCACCCCTCCACTTT
TRBJ2-1 TRBV7-2 TRBD1 once CASSFGTGLDEQFF TGTGCCAGCAGCTTTGGGACAGGGTTGGATGAGCAGTTCTTC
TRBJ2-7 TRBV5-5 TRBD1 . CASSLGTPWGDRGSYEQYF TGTGCCAGCAGCTTGGGAACGCCATGGGGGGACAGGGGTTCCTACGAGCAGTACTTC
TRBJ1-3 TRBV29-1 . . CSGGASGNTIYF TGCAGCGGAGGAGCATCCGGAAACACCATATATTTT
TRBJ2-1 TRBV27 TRBD2 . CASSLLREGYNEQFF TGTGCCAGCAGTTTACTGCGGGAGGGCTACAATGAGCAGTTCTTC
TRBJ2-1 TRBV2 . . CASMVRAARDEQFF TGTGCCAGCATGGTCCGGGCGGCTAGGGATGAGCAGTTCTTC
TRBJ2-3 TRBV10-1 TRBD2 . CASSESGTGGADTQYF TGCGCCAGCAGTGAGTCCGGGACCGGGGGGGCAGATACGCAGTATTTT
TRBJ2-3 TRBV27 . . CASSLQRVVTDTQYF TGTGCCAGCAGTTTACAGAGGGTGGTTACGGATACGCAGTATTTT
TRBJ1-6 TRBV30 . few CAWSVQRFNSPLHF TGTGCCTGGAGTGTACAAAGATTCAATTCACCCCTCCACTTT
TRBJ1-2 TRBV4-2 TRBD1 once CASSQPTQQGIGGYTF TGTGCCAGCAGCCAGCCTACCCAACAGGGGATTGGGGGCTACACCTTC
TRBJ2-3 TRBV7-2 . . CASSSEQADTQYF TGTGCCAGCAGCTCCGAACAGGCAGATACGCAGTATTTT
TRBJ1-1 TRBV28 . . CASSLGRLNTEAFF TGTGCCAGCAGTTTGGGACGGTTGAACACTGAAGCTTTCTTT
TRBJ2-3 TRBV7-3 TRBD2 . CASSFGTSGGRTDTQYF TGTGCCAGCAGCTTCGGGACTAGCGGGGGGCGCACAGATACGCAGTATTTT